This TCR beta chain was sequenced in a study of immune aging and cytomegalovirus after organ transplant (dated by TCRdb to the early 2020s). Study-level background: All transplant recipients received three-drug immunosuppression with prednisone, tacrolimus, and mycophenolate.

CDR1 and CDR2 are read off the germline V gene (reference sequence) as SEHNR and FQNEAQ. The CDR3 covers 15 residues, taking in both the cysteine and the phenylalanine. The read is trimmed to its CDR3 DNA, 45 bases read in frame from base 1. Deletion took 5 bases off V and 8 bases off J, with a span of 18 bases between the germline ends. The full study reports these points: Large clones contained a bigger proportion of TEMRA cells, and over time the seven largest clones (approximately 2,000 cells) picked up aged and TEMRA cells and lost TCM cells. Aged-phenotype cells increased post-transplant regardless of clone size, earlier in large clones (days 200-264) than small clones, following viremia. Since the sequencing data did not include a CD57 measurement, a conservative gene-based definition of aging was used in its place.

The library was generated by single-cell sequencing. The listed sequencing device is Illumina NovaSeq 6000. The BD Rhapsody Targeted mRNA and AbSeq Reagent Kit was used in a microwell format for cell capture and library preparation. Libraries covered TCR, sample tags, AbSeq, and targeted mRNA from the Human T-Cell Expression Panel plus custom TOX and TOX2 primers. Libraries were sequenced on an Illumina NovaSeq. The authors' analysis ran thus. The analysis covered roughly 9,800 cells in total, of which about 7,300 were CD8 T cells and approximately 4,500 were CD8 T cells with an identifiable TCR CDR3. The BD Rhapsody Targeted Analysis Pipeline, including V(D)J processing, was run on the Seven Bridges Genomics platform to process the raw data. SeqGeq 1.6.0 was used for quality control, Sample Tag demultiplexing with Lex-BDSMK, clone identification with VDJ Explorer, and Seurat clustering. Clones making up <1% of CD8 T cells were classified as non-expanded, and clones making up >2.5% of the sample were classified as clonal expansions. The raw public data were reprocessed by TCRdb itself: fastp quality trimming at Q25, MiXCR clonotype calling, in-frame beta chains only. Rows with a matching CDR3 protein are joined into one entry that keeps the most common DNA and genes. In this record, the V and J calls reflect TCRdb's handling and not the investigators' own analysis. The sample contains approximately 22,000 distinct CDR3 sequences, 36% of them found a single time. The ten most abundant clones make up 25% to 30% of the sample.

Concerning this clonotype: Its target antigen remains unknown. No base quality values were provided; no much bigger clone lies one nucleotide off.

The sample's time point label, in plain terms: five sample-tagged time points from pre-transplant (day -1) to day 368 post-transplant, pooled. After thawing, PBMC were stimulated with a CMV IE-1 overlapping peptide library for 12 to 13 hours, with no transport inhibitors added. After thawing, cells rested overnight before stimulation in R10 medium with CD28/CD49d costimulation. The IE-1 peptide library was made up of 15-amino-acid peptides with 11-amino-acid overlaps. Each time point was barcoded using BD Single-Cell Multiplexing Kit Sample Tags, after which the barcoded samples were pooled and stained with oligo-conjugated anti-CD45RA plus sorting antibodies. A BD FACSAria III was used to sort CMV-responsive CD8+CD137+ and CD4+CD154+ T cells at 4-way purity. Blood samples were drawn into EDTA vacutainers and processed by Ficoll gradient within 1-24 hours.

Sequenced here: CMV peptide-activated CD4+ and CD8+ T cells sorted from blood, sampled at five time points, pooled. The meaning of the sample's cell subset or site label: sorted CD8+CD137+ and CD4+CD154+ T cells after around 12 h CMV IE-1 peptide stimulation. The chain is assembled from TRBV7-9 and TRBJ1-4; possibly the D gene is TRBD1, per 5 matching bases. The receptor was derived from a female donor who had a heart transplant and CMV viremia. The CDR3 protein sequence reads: CASSLGDRSREKLFF. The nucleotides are TGTGCCAGCAGCCTCGGGGACCGCTCGAGGGAAAAACTGTTTTTT.